This passage covers 12 T cell receptor beta chains from one sample sequenced in a study of cytomegalovirus exposure and HLA in healthy donors. The PCR was carried out with 60 Vbeta primers and 13 Jbeta primers. Clones were sequenced by immunoSEQ multiplex PCR, and TCRdb holds only the in-frame ones, with some missing. The data contain over 100,000 clones, roughly 71% of them seen just once; the ten biggest clones take up around 1.5%. Sequencing was performed on PBMCs. These receptors were taken from a woman aged 40 to 50 in good health and CMV-seronegative.

The chain has TRBV5-1 and TRBJ2-7; D perhaps matches TRBD2 (5 bases). Trimming removed 0 bases from V and 5 bases from J, with 15 bases in between. This CDR3 contains 15 residues. In germline, CDR1 is SGHRS, CDR2 YFSETQ. The CDR3 protein is CASSLARERANEQYF. CDR3 DNA sequence: TGCGCCAGCAGCTTGGCCCGGGAAAGGGCCAACGAGCAGTACTTC.

The chain has TRBV10-3 and TRBJ2-7, with 10 bases lining up with TRBD2. The germline V gene has CDR1 ENHRY and CDR2 SYGVKD. V dropped 10 bases and J dropped 5; count of bases not matched to a gene: 11. The CDR3 has 14 amino acids. The CDR3 region has the DNA TGTGCCACCAATAGCGGGGGGCTCGGGAACGAGCAGTACTTC. Translated: CATNSGGLGNEQYF.

This chain uses TRBV15 with TRBJ2-5; no definite D call. The germline V gene encodes CDR1 LNHNV and CDR2 YYDKDF (reference sequence). There are 14 residues in the CDR3. V shed 1 base and J shed 0 bases, with 6 bases lying between them. This chain's CDR3 is CATSRVRNQETQYF. As DNA, the CDR3 is TGTGCCACCAGCAGAGTCCGTAACCAAGAGACCCAGTACTTC.

The chain recombines TRBV25-1 with TRBJ1-1; no definite D call. Germline-derived CDR1 and CDR2 are MGHDK and SYGVNS. The CDR3 contains 11 residues. V was clipped by 6 bases and J by 5 bases, with 7 bases between them. The CDR3 reads CASSRGTEAFF. The CDR3 DNA is TGTGCCAGCAGCAGAGGGACTGAAGCTTTCTTT.

This clone is a singleton in its sample. The chain employs TRBV7-9 and TRBJ2-3; 8 bases align to TRBD1. Germline V lookup: CDR1 SEHNR, CDR2 FQNEAQ (reference sequence). Trimming cost V 4 bases and J 3 bases; bases outside gene matches: 3. The CDR3 loop spans 14 amino acids. The CDR3: CASSSRTGTDTQYF. The CDR3 region has the DNA TGTGCCAGCAGCTCGCGGACAGGGACAGATACGCAGTATTTT.

This chain uses TRBV28 with TRBJ1-2; no clear D gene. Trimming removed 2 bases from V and 4 bases from J, with 8 bases in between. Germline V gene sequence: CDR1 MDHEN, CDR2 SYDVKM. This CDR3 has 13 residues. CDR3 nucleotide sequence: TGTGCCAGCAGTTTAGACGGGGTCTATGGCTACACCTTC. It encodes CASSLDGVYGYTF.

The chain recombines TRBV7-2 with TRBJ1-1; 9 bases are a match to TRBD1. Germline-derived CDR1 and CDR2 are SGHTA and FQGNSA. The CDR3 is 14 amino acids. The J segment lost 5 bases and the V segment lost 5 bases, leaving 6 bases of the junction unmatched. As DNA, the CDR3 is TGTGCCAGCAGCGCCGCGACAGGGGGTACTGAAGCTTTCTTT. Amino acid sequence: CASSAATGGTEAFF.

The chain uses TRBV29-1 and TRBJ1-1, with 9 nucleotides matching TRBD1. Germline V gene data show CDR1 as SQVTM and CDR2 as ANQGSEA. The CDR3 runs to 14 residues. V lost 4 bases, J lost 6 bases, and 9 bases stayed unmatched. In DNA form, the CDR3 reads TGCAGCGTTGGGTACAGGGGGCTAACGTCTGAAGCTTTCTTT. It encodes CSVGYRGLTSEAFF.

The genes are TRBV6-5 and TRBJ2-2, with TRBD1 identical over 7 bases. Germline V gene lookup returns CDR1 MNHEY and CDR2 SVGAGI. This CDR3 comprises 12 residues. V trimming: 8 bases; J trimming: 6 bases; junction bases outside the gene matches: 3. Here the CDR3 reads CASRTGAGELFF. As DNA, the CDR3 is TGTGCCAGCCGAACAGGGGCCGGGGAGCTGTTTTTT.

The chain carries TRBV6-1 and TRBJ1-5; perhaps TRBD1 as D (6 bases). V was shortened by 6 bases and J by 0 bases, with 9 bases between the two germline ends. Germline lookup yields CDR1 MNHNS and CDR2 SASEGT. The CDR3 totals 14 residues. The CDR3 reads CASRKGDSNQPQHF. DNA for the CDR3: TGTGCCAGCAGAAAGGGGGATAGCAATCAGCCCCAGCATTTT.

This chain uses TRBV5-1 with TRBJ2-3; 7 positions agree with TRBD1. This CDR3 has 15 amino acids. Trimming cost V 0 bases and J 2 bases; bases outside gene matches: 3. Germline V gene data show CDR1 as SGHRS and CDR2 as YFSETQ. The CDR3 DNA reads as TGCGCCAGCAGCTTGGCAGGGGGTTTCACAGATACGCAGTATTTT. Amino acid sequence: CASSLAGGFTDTQYF.

The chain has TRBV5-1 and TRBJ1-1; 8 bases line up with TRBD1. Germline V CDR1 and CDR2: SGHRS, YFSETQ. The CDR3 extends over 17 amino acids. Losses at the gene ends were 4 bases for V and 4 bases for J; bases not matched to a gene: 15. As DNA, the CDR3 is TGCGCCAGCAGCCCCTCTCCCGTTACAGGGGGGACCACTGAAGCTTTCTTT. This encodes CASSPSPVTGGTTEAFF. Drawing the rest from reference TRBV5-1 and TRBJ1-1, the complete variable domain is KAGVTQTPRYLIKTRGQQVTLSCSPISGHRSVSWYQQTPGQGLQFLFEYFSETQRNKGNFPGRFSGRQFSNSRSEMNVSTLELGDSALYLCASSPSPVTGGTTEAFFGQGTRLTVV.